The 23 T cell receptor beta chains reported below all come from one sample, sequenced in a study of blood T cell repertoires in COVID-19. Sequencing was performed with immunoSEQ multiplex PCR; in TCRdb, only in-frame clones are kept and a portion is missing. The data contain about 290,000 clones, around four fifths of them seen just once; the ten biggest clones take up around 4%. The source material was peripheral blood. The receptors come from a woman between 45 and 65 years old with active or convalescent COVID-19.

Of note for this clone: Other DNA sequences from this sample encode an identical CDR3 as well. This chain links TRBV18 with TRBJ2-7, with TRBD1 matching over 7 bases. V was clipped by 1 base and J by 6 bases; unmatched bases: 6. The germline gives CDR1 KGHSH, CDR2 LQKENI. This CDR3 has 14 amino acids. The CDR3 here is CASSPLTGEGEQYF. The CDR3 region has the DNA TGTGCCAGCTCACCACTTACAGGGGAAGGCGAGCAGTACTTC.

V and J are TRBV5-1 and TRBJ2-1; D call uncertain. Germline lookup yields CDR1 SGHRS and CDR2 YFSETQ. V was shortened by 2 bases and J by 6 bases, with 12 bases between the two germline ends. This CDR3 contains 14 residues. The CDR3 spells CASSFRLDPNEQFF. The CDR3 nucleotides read TGCGCCAGCAGCTTCCGACTGGATCCCAATGAGCAGTTCTTC.

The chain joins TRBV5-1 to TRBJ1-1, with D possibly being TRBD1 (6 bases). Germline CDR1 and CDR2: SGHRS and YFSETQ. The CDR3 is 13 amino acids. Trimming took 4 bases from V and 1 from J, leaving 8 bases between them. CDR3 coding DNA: TGCGCCAGCAGCAAGGGACAGAACACTGAAGCTTTCTTT. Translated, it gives CASSKGQNTEAFF.

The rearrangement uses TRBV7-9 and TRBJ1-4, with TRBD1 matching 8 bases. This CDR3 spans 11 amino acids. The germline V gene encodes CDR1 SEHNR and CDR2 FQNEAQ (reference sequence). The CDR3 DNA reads TGTCCGGACAGGGAGGACGAAAAACTGTTTTTT. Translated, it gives CPDREDEKLFF.

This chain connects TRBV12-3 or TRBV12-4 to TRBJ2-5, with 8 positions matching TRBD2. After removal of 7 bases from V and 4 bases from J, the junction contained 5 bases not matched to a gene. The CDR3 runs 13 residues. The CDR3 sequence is CASNIRGGETQYF. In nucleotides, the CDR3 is TGTGCCAGCAATATCCGGGGGGGAGAGACCCAGTACTTC.

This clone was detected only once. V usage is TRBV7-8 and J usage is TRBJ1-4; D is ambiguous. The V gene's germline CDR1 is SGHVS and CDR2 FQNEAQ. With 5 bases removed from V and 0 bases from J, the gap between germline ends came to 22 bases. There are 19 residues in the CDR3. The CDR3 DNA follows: TGTGCCAGCAGCCACGAGGCGCGGCCTCGGTCTGCAACTAATGAAAAACTGTTTTTT. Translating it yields CASSHEARPRSATNEKLFF.

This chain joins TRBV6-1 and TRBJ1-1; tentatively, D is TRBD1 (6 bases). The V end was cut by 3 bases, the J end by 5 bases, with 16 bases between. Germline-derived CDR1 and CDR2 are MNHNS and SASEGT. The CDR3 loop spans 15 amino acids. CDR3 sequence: CASSEQGRARTEAFF. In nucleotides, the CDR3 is TGTGCCAGCAGTGAGCAGGGGCGGGCACGGACTGAAGCTTTCTTT.

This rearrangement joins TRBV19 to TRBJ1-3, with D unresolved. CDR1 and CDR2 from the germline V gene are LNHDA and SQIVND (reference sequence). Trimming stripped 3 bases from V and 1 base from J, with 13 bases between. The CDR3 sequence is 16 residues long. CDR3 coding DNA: TGTGCCAGTAGTATTAACGGGGTTCGGTCTGGAAACACCATATATTTT. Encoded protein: CASSINGVRSGNTIYF.

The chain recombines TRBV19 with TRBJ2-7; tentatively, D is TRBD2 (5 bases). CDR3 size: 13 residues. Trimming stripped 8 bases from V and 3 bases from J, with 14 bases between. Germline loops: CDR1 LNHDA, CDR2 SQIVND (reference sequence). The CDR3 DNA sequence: TGTGCCAGTGTTGGCGGCGGACTCTACGAGCAGTACTTC. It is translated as CASVGGGLYEQYF.

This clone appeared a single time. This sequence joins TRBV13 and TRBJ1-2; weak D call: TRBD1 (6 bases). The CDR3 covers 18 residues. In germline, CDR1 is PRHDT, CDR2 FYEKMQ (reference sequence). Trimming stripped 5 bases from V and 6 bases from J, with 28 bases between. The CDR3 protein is CASSPSTGKNGALDGYTF. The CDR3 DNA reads TGTGCCAGCAGCCCAAGTACAGGGAAGAACGGGGCCCTGGATGGCTACACCTTC.

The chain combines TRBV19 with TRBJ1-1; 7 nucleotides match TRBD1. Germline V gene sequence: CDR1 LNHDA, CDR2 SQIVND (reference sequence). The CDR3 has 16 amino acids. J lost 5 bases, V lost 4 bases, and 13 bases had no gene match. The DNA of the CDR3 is TGTGCCAGTAGTACCATCCCCGGACAGGTTGGGACTGAAGCTTTCTTT. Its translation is CASSTIPGQVGTEAFF.

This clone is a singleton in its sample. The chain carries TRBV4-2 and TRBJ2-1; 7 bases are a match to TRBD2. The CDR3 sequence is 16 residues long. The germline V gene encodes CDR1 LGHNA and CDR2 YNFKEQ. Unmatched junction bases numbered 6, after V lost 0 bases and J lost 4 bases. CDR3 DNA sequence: TGTGCCAGCAGCCAAGAATGGCGGGGGTTATACAATGAGCAGTTCTTC. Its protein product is CASSQEWRGLYNEQFF.

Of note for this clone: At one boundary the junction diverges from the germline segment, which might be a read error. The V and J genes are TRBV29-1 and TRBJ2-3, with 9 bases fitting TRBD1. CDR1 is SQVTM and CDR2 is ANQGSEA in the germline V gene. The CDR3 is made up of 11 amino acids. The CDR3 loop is CSARGQGRLGF. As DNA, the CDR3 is TGCAGCGCTAGGGGACAGGGCCGGCTAGGTTTT.

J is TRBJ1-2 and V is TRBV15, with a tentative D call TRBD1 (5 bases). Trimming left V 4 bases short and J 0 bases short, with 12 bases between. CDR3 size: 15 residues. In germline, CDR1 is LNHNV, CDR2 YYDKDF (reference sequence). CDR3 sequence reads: CATSKGQEPNYGYTF. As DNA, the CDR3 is TGTGCCACCAGCAAGGGGCAGGAGCCTAACTATGGCTACACCTTC.

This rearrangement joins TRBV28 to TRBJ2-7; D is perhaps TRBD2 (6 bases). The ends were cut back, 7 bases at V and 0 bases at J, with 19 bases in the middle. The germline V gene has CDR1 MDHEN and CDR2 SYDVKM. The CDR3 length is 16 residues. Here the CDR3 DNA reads TGTGCCAGCACCCTTCGGGGGAATTTCCTCTCCTACGAGCAGTACTTC. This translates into CASTLRGNFLSYEQYF. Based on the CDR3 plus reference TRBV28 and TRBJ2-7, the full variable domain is DVKVTQSSRYLVKRTGEKVFLECVQDMDHENMFWYRQDPGLGLRLIYFSYDVKMKEKGDIPEGYSVSREKKERFSLILESASTNQTSMYLCASTLRGNFLSYEQYFGPGTRLTVT.

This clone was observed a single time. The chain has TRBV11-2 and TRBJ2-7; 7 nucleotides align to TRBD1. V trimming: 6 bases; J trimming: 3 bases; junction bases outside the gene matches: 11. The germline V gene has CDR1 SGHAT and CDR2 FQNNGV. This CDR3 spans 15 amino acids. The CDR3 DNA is TGTGCCAGCAGTCGAGTCGGGACAGCTTTCTACGAGCAGTACTTC. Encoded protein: CASSRVGTAFYEQYF.

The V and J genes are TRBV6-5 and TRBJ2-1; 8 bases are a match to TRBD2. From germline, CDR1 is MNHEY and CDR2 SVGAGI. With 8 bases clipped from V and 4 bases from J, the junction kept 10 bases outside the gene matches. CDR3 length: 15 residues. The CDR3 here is CASDERETQYNEQFF. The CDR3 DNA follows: TGTGCCAGCGACGAGCGGGAGACACAATACAATGAGCAGTTCTTC.

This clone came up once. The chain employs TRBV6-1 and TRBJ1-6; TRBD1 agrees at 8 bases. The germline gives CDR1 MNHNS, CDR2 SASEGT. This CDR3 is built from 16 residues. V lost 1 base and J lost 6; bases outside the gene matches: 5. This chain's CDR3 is CASSEGQGTGNSPLHF. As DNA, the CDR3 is TGTGCCAGCAGTGAAGGACAGGGGACTGGTAATTCACCCCTCCACTTT.

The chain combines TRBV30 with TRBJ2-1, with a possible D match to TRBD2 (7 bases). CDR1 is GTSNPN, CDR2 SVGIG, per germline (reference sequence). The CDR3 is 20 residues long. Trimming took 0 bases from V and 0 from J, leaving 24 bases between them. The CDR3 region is CAWSVHRTRGGGASYNEQFF. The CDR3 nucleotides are TGTGCCTGGAGTGTACATAGGACTAGAGGTGGGGGGGCCTCCTACAATGAGCAGTTCTTC. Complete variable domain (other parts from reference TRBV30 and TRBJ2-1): SQTIHQWPATLVQPVGSPLSLECTVEGTSNPNLYWYRQAAGRGLQLLFYSVGIGQISSEVPQNLSASRPQDRQFILSSKKLLLSDSGFYLCAWSVHRTRGGGASYNEQFFGPGTRLTVL.

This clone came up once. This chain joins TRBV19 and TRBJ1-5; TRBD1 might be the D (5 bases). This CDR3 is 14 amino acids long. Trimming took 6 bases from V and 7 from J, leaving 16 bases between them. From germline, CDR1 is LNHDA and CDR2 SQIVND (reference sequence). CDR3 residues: CASSQDTYGQPQHF. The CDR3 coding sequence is TGTGCCAGTAGCCAGGACACCTACGGACAGCCCCAGCATTTT.

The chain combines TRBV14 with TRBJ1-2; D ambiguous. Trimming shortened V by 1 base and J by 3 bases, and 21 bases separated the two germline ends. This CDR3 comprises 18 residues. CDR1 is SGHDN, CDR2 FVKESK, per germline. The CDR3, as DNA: TGTGCCAGCAGCCAAGGTCGGGGTCTAACACTATCAGACTATGGCTACACCTTC. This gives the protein CASSQGRGLTLSDYGYTF.

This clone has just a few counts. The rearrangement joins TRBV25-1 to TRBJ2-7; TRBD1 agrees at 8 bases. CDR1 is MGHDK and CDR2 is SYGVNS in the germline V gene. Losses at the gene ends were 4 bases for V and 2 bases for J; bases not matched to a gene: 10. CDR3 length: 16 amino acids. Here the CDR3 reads CASSAKTGALAYEQYF. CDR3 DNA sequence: TGTGCCAGCAGTGCAAAGACAGGGGCGCTCGCCTACGAGCAGTACTTC.

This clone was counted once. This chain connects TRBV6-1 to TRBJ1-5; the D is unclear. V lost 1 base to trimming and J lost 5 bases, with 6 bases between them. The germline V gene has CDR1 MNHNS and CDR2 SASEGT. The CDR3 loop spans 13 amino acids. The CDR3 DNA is TGTGCCAGCAGTGAAGACGGGGATCAGCCCCAGCATTTT. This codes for CASSEDGDQPQHF.